This T cell receptor (beta chain) originates from a study of T-cell reconstitution after alpha-beta-depleted transplantation in children. The CDR3 loop spans 16 amino acids. The V end lost 1 base, the J end lost 2 bases, and 15 bases lay between the germline ends. Germline CDR1 reads SQVTM; CDR2 reads ANQGSEA. Unique molecular identifiers tagged the TCRbeta library. TCRdb reanalysed the PCR reads using MiXCR and keeps one entry per CDR3 protein. The data hold about 77,000 distinct CDR3 sequences, with 15% to 20% observed a single time. Details on this clonotype: Its antigen is still unknown.

Study findings and constraints: At the one-year point after transplant, T-cell counts and TCRbeta diversity were found to come mostly from T cells that had been newly produced. Alpha-beta T cells present about two months after transplant were reported to originate from several hundred expanded graft clones. It was surviving recipient T cells and thymic progenitors that gave some patients high TCRbeta diversity at day 60.

Sequenced material: PBMCs, mostly from graft donor cells, taken 360 days after TCRalphabeta/CD19-depleted stem cell transplant. This chain links TRBV29-1 with TRBJ2-1; possibly TRBD2 for D (6 bases). The sequence derives from a male patient aged 2 to 10 who had a stem cell transplant for acute lymphoblastic leukemia, so the T cells may come from the graft donor. CDR3 protein: CSVEASGGTAYNEQFF. The CDR3 DNA reads TGCAGCGTTGAAGCTTCTGGGGGGACGGCCTACAATGAGCAGTTCTTC.